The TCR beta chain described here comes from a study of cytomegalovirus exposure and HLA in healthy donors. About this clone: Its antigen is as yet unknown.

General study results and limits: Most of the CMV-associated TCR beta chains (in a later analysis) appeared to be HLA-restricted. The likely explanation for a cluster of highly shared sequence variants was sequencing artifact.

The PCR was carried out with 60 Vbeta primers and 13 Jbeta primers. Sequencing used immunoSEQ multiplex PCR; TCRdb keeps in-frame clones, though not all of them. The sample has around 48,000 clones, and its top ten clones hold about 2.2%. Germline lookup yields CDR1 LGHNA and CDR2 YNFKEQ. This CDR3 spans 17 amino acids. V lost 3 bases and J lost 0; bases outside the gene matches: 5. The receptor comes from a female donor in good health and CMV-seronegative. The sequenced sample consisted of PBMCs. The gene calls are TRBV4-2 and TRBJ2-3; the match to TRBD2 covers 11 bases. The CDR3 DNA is TGTGCCAGCAGCCAGGGGACTAGCGGTTCTAGCACAGATACGCAGTATTTT. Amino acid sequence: CASSQGTSGSSTDTQYF.